This TCR beta chain was retrieved from a study of T cell responses to AZD1222 COVID-19 vaccine. Regarding this clone: Its antigen is not known.

Notes on the study in general: Breadth and depth of Spike-specific TCRs rose after two AZD1222 doses.

This CDR3 is built from 13 residues. The germline V gene has CDR1 GTSNPN and CDR2 SVGIG (reference sequence). V lost 1 base and J lost 6, with 9 bases in between. TCRdb's copy holds only in-frame clones and misses some; the assay was immunoSEQ multiplex PCR. Here the sample spans roughly 180,000 clones, approximately 90% being singletons. The chain links TRBV30 to TRBJ2-2; D gene unclear. The sample in question was peripheral blood, obtained 28 days after the second AZD1222 dose. This receptor was obtained from an adult who received the AZD1222 COVID-19 vaccine. Here the CDR3 DNA reads TGTGCCTGGAGTGATTGGCAATCCGGGGAGCTGTTTTTT. It is translated as CAWSDWQSGELFF.